The rows below give T cell receptor beta chains drawn from one sample of a study of cytomegalovirus exposure and HLA in healthy donors. The method was immunoSEQ multiplex PCR; TCRdb's version includes in-frame clones alone and lacks a portion of them. The data hold 200,000 to 250,000 clones, with about 80% observed a single time. Sequencing was performed on PBMCs. These TCRs come from a woman aged 40 to 50 in good health and CMV-seronegative. CDR3s include the opening cysteine and the closing phenylalanine or tryptophan. D genes are given only for firm matches. Size is omitted from some rows. Given values are once, few, many or a class for expanded clones.

abundance,d_gene,v_gene,j_gene,CDR3aa,CDR3nt
NA,NA,TRBV7-6,TRBJ1-6,CASSIDSYNSPLHF,TGTGCCAGCAGCATCGACAGTTATAATTCACCCCTCCACTTT
NA,NA,TRBV5-1,TRBJ2-2,CASSLDTSNTGELFF,TGCGCCAGCAGCTTGGATACTTCGAACACCGGGGAGCTGTTTTTT
few,TRBD1,TRBV7-9,TRBJ1-1,CASSTGTAHTEAFF,TGTGCCAGCAGCACCGGGACAGCCCACACTGAAGCTTTCTTT
NA,TRBD1,TRBV2,TRBJ1-5,CASRGQANPNQPQHF,TGTGCCAGCAGGGGACAGGCTAACCCCAATCAGCCCCAGCATTTT
NA,TRBD1,TRBV29-1,TRBJ1-2,CSVAGTGGGYTF,TGCAGCGTCGCCGGGACAGGGGGCGGCTACACCTTC
NA,TRBD1,TRBV10-3,TRBJ1-1,CAIRETGSNTEAFF,TGTGCCATCAGAGAGACAGGGTCGAACACTGAAGCTTTCTTT
once,TRBD1,TRBV6-1,TRBJ1-6,CASSEGAGGFSPLHF,TGTGCCAGCAGTGAAGGGGCAGGGGGTTTCTCACCCCTCCACTTT
once,NA,TRBV6-5,TRBJ1-6,CASSYSSGSPLHF,TGTGCCAGCAGTTACTCGAGTGGTTCACCCCTCCACTTT
NA,NA,TRBV5-1,TRBJ1-1,CASSLLRGSAEAFF,TGCGCCAGCAGCTTGTTAAGGGGTTCCGCTGAAGCTTTCTTT
NA,NA,TRBV19,TRBJ1-1,CASSQQGNTEAFF,TGTGCCAGTAGTCAACAGGGGAACACTGAAGCTTTCTTT
NA,NA,TRBV14,TRBJ2-7,CASSQVGDRYEQYF,TGTGCCAGCAGCCAGGTTGGTGACAGGTACGAGCAGTACTTC
NA,NA,TRBV7-6,TRBJ2-2,CASSLAGSNTGELFF,TGTGCCAGCAGCTTGGCGGGATCGAACACCGGGGAGCTGTTTTTT
NA,NA,TRBV27,TRBJ1-5,CASSLGGRNQPQHF,TGTGCCAGCAGTTTGGGTGGGCGCAATCAGCCCCAGCATTTT
NA,NA,TRBV15,TRBJ1-1,CATSRDPQVDTEAFF,TGTGCCACCAGCAGAGATCCGCAGGTGGACACTGAAGCTTTCTTT
NA,NA,TRBV5-1,TRBJ2-7,CASSLDPGDYEQYF,TGCGCCAGCAGCTTGGACCCAGGGGACTACGAGCAGTACTTC
once,NA,TRBV7-9,TRBJ1-2,CASSLGGGENYGYTF,TGTGCCAGCAGCTTAGGCGGGGGCGAGAACTATGGCTACACCTTC
NA,TRBD1,TRBV19,TRBJ2-3,CASSTHRGSDTQYF,TGTGCCAGTAGTACTCACAGGGGTTCGGATACGCAGTATTTT
few,NA,TRBV19,TRBJ2-7,CASSIIGRGVEQYF,TGTGCCAGTAGTATAATCGGCCGTGGAGTTGAGCAGTACTTC
few,NA,TRBV28,TRBJ1-2,CASSPGGRAVTNYGYTF,TGTGCCAGCAGTCCGGGTGGGCGGGCCGTAACTAACTATGGCTACACCTTC